The entry below gives a single T cell receptor beta chain sequence along with its context. In this sample, this clonotype turned up many times. The antigen it recognizes is unknown. Base qualities are not provided; no much larger clone lies one nucleotide away. TCR repertoires of sorted CD4+ and CD8+ blood T cells from severe aplastic anemia patients and healthy subjects were deep-sequenced in the study. Ficoll-Paque density gradient centrifugation was used to isolate peripheral blood mononuclear cells. CD4+ and CD8+ T cells were sorted by FACS or magnetic beads before DNA extraction. The data derive from a study of CD8+CD57+ T cells in acquired aplastic anemia (dated 2018 in TCRdb). In the study overall: DNA extracted from sorted CD4+ and CD8+ cells had a mean of about 3 ug, with a range of roughly 0.17 to 27.4 ug. What the study reported, not specific to this receptor: Twenty-nine CD8+ CDR3 sequences were found in both patients and controls but appeared to be highly expressed in patients and within the immunodominant clones of the patients. Patients and healthy controls showed no significant difference in CD8+ Simpson's diversity (P=0.060).

From its cysteine to its phenylalanine, the CDR3 spans 13 amino acids. CDR3 DNA only is kept here, 39 bases in frame from base 1. CDR1 is given as MNHEY and CDR2 as SMNVEV, both from the germline V gene (reference sequence). Relative to germline, V is missing 5 bases and J is missing 4 bases, with 4 bases of the junction outside any gene match. Genomic DNA was used as template for profiling of TCR beta VDJ combinations and CDR3 sequences. An Illumina HiSeq 2000 was used for TCR repertoire sequencing. The authors' analysis ran thus. TRBV/TRBJ rearrangement plots, CDR3 size and DJ length profiles, and Simpson's diversity index were used to assess repertoires. The most abundant DNA sequence in the deep sequencing data was taken as the immunodominant clone. CDR3 amino acid sequences were checked for sharing across subjects and were also compared against the VDJdb database and published repertoires. Using fastp at Q25 and MiXCR, TCRdb reprocessed the public reads and kept productive beta chains. Every CDR3 protein is listed once, alongside the most common genes and DNA of its rows. These V and J calls derive from TCRdb rather than the authors' analysis. Across this sample there are hundreds of thousands of distinct CDR3 sequences, with 55% to 60% seen only once. The ten most abundant clones make up 6.5% to 10% of the sample.

This sequence uses TRBV27 and TRBJ1-2, and 7 junctional nucleotides match TRBD1. The sequencing input was sorted CD4+, CD8+, or CD8+CD57+ T cells (not recorded which) from PBMCs. This TCR derives from a human donor with severe aplastic anemia or a healthy control (not recorded which). The encoded CDR3 is CASSPRDSYGYTF. In nucleotides, the sequence is TGTGCCAGCAGTCCGAGGGACAGCTATGGCTACACCTTC.